These 24 T cell receptor beta chains were all obtained from the same sample, sequenced in a study of T-cell memory formation after mild COVID-19. TCRdb used MiXCR to reprocess the 5' RACE reads, holding one entry per CDR3 protein. The repertoire holds approximately 400,000 distinct CDR3 sequences, with less than 25% as singletons. Sample: PBMCs or a T cell subset sorted from them (not recorded which). These receptor sequences come from an adult woman who had mild COVID-19 (a few samples of this study predate the infection). Cell type and time point are not known.

The chain joins TRBV12-3 or TRBV12-4 to TRBJ1-3; D not resolved. The CDR3 has 15 amino acids. Deletions cut 6 bases from V and 1 base from J, with 13 bases between. In nucleotides, the CDR3 is TGTGCCAGCAGGAGCGGGCAGGCTTCTGGAAACACCATATATTTT. Residues: CASRSGQASGNTIYF.

This clonotype turned up a few times. The chain recombines TRBV5-6 with TRBJ2-1; perhaps TRBD1 as D (7 bases). Germline V gives CDR1 SGHDT, CDR2 YYEEEE. The CDR3 extends over 17 amino acids. The ends were cut back, 3 bases at V and 0 bases at J, with 16 bases in the middle. The CDR3 coding sequence is TGTGCCAGCAGCTCAGGCCCAGGGGGGAGCTCCTACAATGAGCAGTTCTTC. Its protein product is CASSSGPGGSSYNEQFF.

This clonotype has only a few counts. This chain links TRBV7-6 with TRBJ1-3; possible D gene TRBD1, 5 bases. This CDR3 is 18 amino acids long. V lost 2 bases to trimming and J lost 4 bases, with 21 bases between them. The germline V gene encodes CDR1 SGHVS and CDR2 FNYEAQ. CDR3 sequence (DNA): TGTGCCAGCAGCTTATTCGGGTTGTCGGGTAGGGACGGAAACACCATATATTTT. Residues: CASSLFGLSGRDGNTIYF.

This clonotype showed up just a few times. The chain carries TRBV12-3 or TRBV12-4 and TRBJ1-2; TRBD1 might be the D (6 bases). This CDR3 contains 12 residues. V gave up 10 bases and J gave up 0 bases, with 9 bases separating them. The CDR3 coding sequence is TGTGCCACAGGGGTAGCTAACTATGGCTACACCTTC. This sequence encodes CATGVANYGYTF.

In its sample, this clonotype was seen a few times. V usage is TRBV28 and J usage is TRBJ1-5, with 7 bases that match TRBD1. Germline lookup yields CDR1 MDHEN and CDR2 SYDVKM. This CDR3 is built from 14 residues. With 5 bases clipped from V and 6 bases from J, the junction kept 7 bases outside the gene matches. The CDR3 loop reads CASSKGGTIQPQHF. For the CDR3, the DNA is TGTGCCAGCAGTAAAGGGGGCACGATTCAGCCCCAGCATTTT.

CDR3 amino acids: CASSFGRGPYNEQFF. In DNA form, the CDR3 reads TGTGCCAGCAGCTTCGGAAGGGGGCCCTACAATGAGCAGTTCTTC. The genes are TRBV5-6 and TRBJ2-1; TRBD1 agrees at 7 bases. The V gene's germline CDR1 is SGHDT and CDR2 YYEEEE. The ends lost 2 bases at V and 2 bases at J; junction bases unmatched: 4. The CDR3 contains 15 residues. Combining the CDR3 with reference TRBV5-6 and TRBJ2-1 gives the whole variable domain DAGVTQSPTHLIKTRGQQVTLRCSPKSGHDTVSWYQQALGQGPQFIFQYYEEEERQRGNFPDRFSGHQFPNYSSELNVNALLLGDSALYLCASSFGRGPYNEQFFGPGTRLTVL.

The sample holds a few counts of this clonotype. The rearrangement uses TRBV5-1 and TRBJ2-1, with TRBD2 as a possible D gene (7 bases). The germline V and J ends were trimmed by 7 bases and 0 bases, with 14 bases remaining between them. The CDR3 runs to 15 residues. Germline CDR1 is SGHRS and CDR2 is YFSETQ. The CDR3 is CASGWGGHSYNEQFF. Here the CDR3 DNA reads TGCGCCAGCGGGTGGGGGGGCCACTCCTACAATGAGCAGTTCTTC.

In its sample, this clonotype was seen once. As DNA, the CDR3 is TGCAGTGCTAGATCTGGGGACAGAAGCACTGAAGCTTTCTTT. This translates into CSARSGDRSTEAFF. This chain joins TRBV20-1 and TRBJ1-1; 7 nucleotides align to TRBD1. The V gene end was trimmed by 2 bases and the J gene end by 4 bases; junction bases not matched to a gene: 7. Germline V gene sequence: CDR1 DFQATT, CDR2 SNEGSKA (reference sequence). This CDR3 has 14 amino acids.

This chain joins TRBV2 and TRBJ2-1; 9 bases map to TRBD2. Germline CDR1 and CDR2: SNHLY and FYNNEI. The CDR3 length is 14 residues. The J segment lost 7 bases and the V segment lost 3 bases, leaving 4 bases of the junction unmatched. CDR3 DNA sequence: TGTGCCAGCAGTGAGCGGCGGGGGGGGAATGAGCAGTTCTTC. Amino acids: CASSERRGGNEQFF.

This clonotype showed up just a few times. This chain's CDR3 is CSARPPSGRTDTQYF. CDR3 coding DNA: TGCAGCGCAAGGCCGCCTAGCGGGAGGACAGATACGCAGTATTTT. The chain employs TRBV29-1 and TRBJ2-3, with TRBD2 matching 11 bases. After removal of 7 bases from V and 3 bases from J, the junction contained 9 bases not matched to a gene. This CDR3 comprises 15 residues. Germline lookup yields CDR1 SQVTM and CDR2 ANQGSEA.

This clonotype was seen a handful of times. The CDR3 coding sequence is TGTGCCAGCACCGAGGGGGACTCCTACAATGAGCAGTTCTTC. This sequence encodes CASTEGDSYNEQFF. The chain couples TRBV6-2 or TRBV6-3 to TRBJ2-1, with D perhaps matching TRBD1 (6 bases). The germline V gene encodes CDR1 MNHEY and CDR2 SVGEGT. This CDR3 contains 14 residues. V lost 7 bases and J 0 bases, leaving 10 bases between the germline ends.

This clonotype was seen more than once but under ten times. V is TRBV4-3 and J is TRBJ2-2, with TRBD2 matching over 11 bases. This CDR3 spans 18 amino acids. Germline CDR1 is LGHNA and CDR2 is YSLEER. After removal of 0 bases from V and 4 bases from J, the junction contained 7 bases not matched to a gene. The CDR3 sequence: CASSQDVLLAGGTGELFF. The CDR3 nucleotides read TGCGCCAGCAGCCAAGATGTTTTGCTAGCGGGGGGCACCGGGGAGCTGTTTTTT.

This clonotype was seen more than once but under ten times. The chain links TRBV5-6 to TRBJ1-1; no reliable D call. V dropped 2 bases and J dropped 8 bases, with 13 bases sitting between them. There are 13 residues in the CDR3. Germline CDR1 SGHDT, CDR2 YYEEEE. This CDR3 reads CASSLGRRFEAFF. CDR3 in DNA: TGTGCCAGCAGCTTAGGCCGGCGGTTCGAAGCTTTCTTT.

The V and J genes are TRBV27 and TRBJ1-5; unclear D gene. This CDR3 has 13 residues. Trimming removed 2 bases at V and 5 bases at J, with 7 bases between. CDR1 is MNHEY and CDR2 is SMNVEV in the germline V gene (reference sequence). CDR3 sequence (DNA): TGTGCCAGCAGTTTAGCCCACGATCAGCCCCAGCATTTT. Its protein product is CASSLAHDQPQHF.

This clonotype was counted only a few times. The rearrangement joins TRBV20-1 to TRBJ2-3; D is possibly TRBD1 (6 bases). Germline assignment: CDR1 DFQATT and CDR2 SNEGSKA (reference sequence). CDR3 size: 20 residues. Trimming left V 1 base short and J 1 base short, with 27 bases between. The CDR3 DNA sequence: TGCAGTGCTAGAGGGCTGGGGGCTCCAAGCTACTCCAGCGGCACAGATACGCAGTATTTT. It is translated as CSARGLGAPSYSSGTDTQYF.

This clonotype was seen many times. The chain employs TRBV3-1 and TRBJ2-1, with a tentative D call TRBD2 (6 bases). The CDR3 loop spans 16 amino acids. The V and J ends lost 0 bases and 6 bases respectively, with 15 bases between them. Germline CDR1 is LGHDT and CDR2 is YNNKEL (reference sequence). CDR3 nucleotide sequence: TGTGCCAGCAGCCAAGATGTAAGCCTGGGGGGCAATGAGCAGTTCTTC. It is translated as CASSQDVSLGGNEQFF.

This clonotype was detected a few times. The chain employs TRBV13 and TRBJ2-1; 7 nucleotides match TRBD2. This CDR3 has 15 amino acids. Trimming removed 3 bases from V and 5 bases from J; junction bases left unmatched: 7. Germline V gene lookup returns CDR1 PRHDT and CDR2 FYEKMQ (reference sequence). CDR3 sequence reads: CASSFTSASDNEQFF. In DNA, the CDR3 is TGTGCCAGCAGCTTCACTAGCGCGAGCGACAATGAGCAGTTCTTC.

The chain is built from TRBV5-1 and TRBJ2-2; D gene unclear. V was shortened by 6 bases and J by 2 bases, with 11 bases between the two germline ends. CDR1 SGHRS and CDR2 YFSETQ come from the germline V gene. The CDR3 extends over 14 amino acids. For the CDR3, the DNA is TGCGCCAGCAATGTAGGGCCAAACACCGGGGAGCTGTTTTTT. It encodes CASNVGPNTGELFF. The full variable domain, in which reference TRBV5-1 and TRBJ2-2 provide the parts outside the CDR3, is KAGVTQTPRYLIKTRGQQVTLSCSPISGHRSVSWYQQTPGQGLQFLFEYFSETQRNKGNFPGRFSGRQFSNSRSEMNVSTLELGDSALYLCASNVGPNTGELFFGEGSRLTVL.

The V and J genes are TRBV29-1 and TRBJ1-2; 8 nucleotides align to TRBD1. The CDR3 totals 16 residues. The germline gives CDR1 SQVTM, CDR2 ANQGSEA. J lost 4 bases, V lost 1 base, and 11 bases had no gene match. The CDR3 here is CSVEAGQGTSIYGYTF. The DNA for the CDR3 is TGCAGCGTTGAAGCCGGACAGGGAACGAGTATCTATGGCTACACCTTC.

The table lists this clonotype with a few counts. The chain joins TRBV12-3 or TRBV12-4 to TRBJ2-4, with 7 bases that match TRBD2. V lost 3 bases and J lost 3; bases outside the gene matches: 5. The CDR3 has 15 residues. CDR3 amino acids: CASSLGGLLKNIQYF. Here the CDR3 DNA reads TGTGCCAGCAGTTTGGGGGGACTACTCAAAAACATTCAGTACTTC.

This clonotype was seen at least ten times. The rearrangement joins TRBV20-1 to TRBJ2-1, with D perhaps being TRBD1 or TRBD2 (6 bases each). CDR1 DFQATT and CDR2 SNEGSKA come from the germline V gene (reference sequence). The V end lost 0 bases, the J end lost 7 bases, and 13 bases lay between the germline ends. The CDR3 length is 14 residues. The CDR3 DNA reads TGCAGTGCTAGAGATCCTCGGAGGGGGAATGAGCAGTTCTTC. Encoded protein: CSARDPRRGNEQFF.

The chain has TRBV25-1 and TRBJ1-4, with 8 bases matching TRBD1. Germline V gene sequence: CDR1 MGHDK, CDR2 SYGVNS. The CDR3 runs to 14 residues. The trim removed 10 bases at V and 12 bases at J, leaving 16 bases unmatched. The CDR3 region is CATSSTGQGGQLFF. In DNA form, the CDR3 reads TGTGCCACCTCGTCCACTGGACAGGGCGGTCAACTGTTTTTT.

With respect to this clonotype: A much larger clone differs by one base, so this may be a read error. The chain is built from TRBV6-2 or TRBV6-3 and TRBJ2-5; D gene uncertain. CDR1 is MNHEY, CDR2 SVGEGT, per germline. The CDR3 is 10 residues long. The germline V and J ends were trimmed by 6 bases and 2 bases, with 1 base remaining between them. The CDR3 nucleotides are TGTGCCAGCAGACAAGAGACCCAGTACTTC. It translates to CASRQETQYF.

The chain employs TRBV15 and TRBJ2-3, with 8 nucleotides matching TRBD2. Germline CDR1 and CDR2: LNHNV and YYDKDF (reference sequence). The CDR3 covers 15 residues. V was clipped by 5 bases and J by 5 bases; unmatched bases: 9. The CDR3 protein is CATSWTPGGGDTQYF. The CDR3 coding sequence is TGTGCCACCAGCTGGACGCCCGGGGGGGGAGATACGCAGTATTTT.